The 6 T cell receptor beta chains below all came from one sample that was sequenced in a study of shared clonotypes between healthy human individuals. Profiling relied on immunoSEQ multiplex PCR, and the TCRdb table lists in-frame clones only, not all of them. The table includes about 2.5 million clones, around 92% detected once. Sequenced input: naive CD4+ T cells from PBMCs. The subset denotes: CD45RA+ positively selected. The receptor source for this set is a man younger than 30 in good health. Some clones in this sample may be carry-over from other donors' samples.

The chain couples TRBV6-1 to TRBJ1-4, with no clear D. The CDR3 covers 15 residues. Germline CDR1 reads MNHNS; CDR2 reads SASEGT. Trimming took 6 bases from V and 0 from J, leaving 11 bases between them. The CDR3 coding sequence is TGTGCCAGCAGCCCCCTCAGTGCAACTAATGAAAAACTGTTTTTT. It translates to CASSPLSATNEKLFF.

The rearrangement joins TRBV28 to TRBJ1-2, with TRBD1 matching 11 bases. The junction had 10 bases not matched to a gene; V was cut back by 6 bases and J by 4 bases. The CDR3 is 16 residues long. The germline CDR1 and CDR2 sequences are MDHEN and SYDVKM. DNA for the CDR3: TGTGCCAGCAGCCCTCCGGGACAGGGGGGGGGCTATGGCTACACCTTC. As protein: CASSPPGQGGGYGYTF.

The chain uses TRBV28 and TRBJ2-5; D might be TRBD1 or TRBD2, each matching 5 bases. This CDR3 is built from 16 residues. The germline gives CDR1 MDHEN, CDR2 SYDVKM. The V and J ends lost 4 bases and 0 bases respectively, with 15 bases between them. DNA for the CDR3: TGTGCCAGCAGTTCCCACGGGACCGCAAACCAAGAGACCCAGTACTTC. It is translated as CASSSHGTANQETQYF.

The V gene is TRBV30, the J gene TRBJ1-5; D remains ambiguous. This CDR3 comprises 13 residues. Trimming cost V 2 bases and J 4 bases, with 9 bases left between them. Germline loops: CDR1 GTSNPN, CDR2 SVGIG (reference sequence). The CDR3 loop reads CAWSLRANQPQHF. DNA of the CDR3: TGTGCCTGGAGTTTAAGGGCTAATCAGCCCCAGCATTTT. The full variable domain, rest sourced from reference TRBV30 and TRBJ1-5, is SQTIHQWPATLVQPVGSPLSLECTVEGTSNPNLYWYRQAAGRGLQLLFYSVGIGQISSEVPQNLSASRPQDRQFILSSKKLLLSDSGFYLCAWSLRANQPQHFGDGTRLSIL.

The gene calls are TRBV28 and TRBJ2-5; 8 bases fit TRBD2. V was clipped by 4 bases and J by 2 bases; unmatched bases: 6. This CDR3 has 15 amino acids. Germline-derived CDR1 and CDR2 are MDHEN and SYDVKM. CDR3 amino acids: CASSSTSGLQETQYF. CDR3 nucleotides: TGTGCCAGCAGTTCCACTAGCGGCCTACAAGAGACCCAGTACTTC.

The rearrangement joins TRBV6-5 to TRBJ2-2; 9 nucleotides align to TRBD2. V was clipped by 6 bases and J by 4 bases; unmatched bases: 6. Germline-derived CDR1 and CDR2 are MNHEY and SVGAGI. This CDR3 region has 15 residues. The CDR3 loop is CASSQAGGITGELFF. CDR3 sequence (DNA): TGTGCCAGCAGCCAAGCGGGAGGTATCACCGGGGAGCTGTTTTTT.